This T cell receptor (beta chain) was documented in a study of read filtering for tumor transcriptome and immune sequencing. Overall study results and limits: IR-seq and RNA-seq agreed better without single-read clonotypes.

Germline V gene sequence: CDR1 KGHSH, CDR2 LQKENI. Trimming at V came to 2 bases and at J to 3 bases, leaving 9 bases not matched to a gene. This CDR3 comprises 16 residues. In its sample, this clonotype was seen many times. Its antigen is unidentified. From 400 to 450 ng of RNA, a library with molecular barcoded alpha/delta and beta/gamma adaptors was made. One entry per CDR3 protein results from TCRdb running MiXCR on the reads. Of around 50,000 distinct CDR3 sequences listed, over 9% are singletons. The TCR sequence derives from a donor at least 40 years old with multiple myeloma. Sequences were obtained from a population of CD138-negative cells sorted from bone marrow. The chain links TRBV18 to TRBJ1-1, with TRBD1 identical over 7 bases. CDR3: CASSPSPGQAHTEAFF. The CDR3 coding sequence is TGTGCCAGCTCACCATCCCCCGGACAGGCCCACACTGAAGCTTTCTTT. Drawing the rest from reference TRBV18 and TRBJ1-1, the complete variable domain is NAGVMQNPRHLVRRRGQEARLRCSPMKGHSHVYWYRQLPEEGLKFMVYLQKENIIDESGMPKERFSAEFPKEGPSILRIQQVVRGDSAAYFCASSPSPGQAHTEAFFGQGTRLTVV.